This passage covers 4 T cell receptor beta chains from one sample sequenced in a study of blood T cell repertoires in COVID-19. Sequencing used immunoSEQ multiplex PCR; TCRdb keeps in-frame clones, though not all of them. The data hold around 250,000 clones, with more than 70% observed a single time. Sequenced input: peripheral blood. The origin of the receptors is a man aged 35 to 55 with active or convalescent COVID-19.

The rearrangement uses TRBV28 and TRBJ2-7; tentative D call: TRBD2 (5 bases). The V end lost 7 bases, the J end lost 5 bases, and 15 bases lay between the germline ends. This CDR3 comprises 13 residues. Germline CDR1 reads MDHEN; CDR2 reads SYDVKM. This CDR3 reads CASTTLPGDEQYF. CDR3 DNA: TGTGCCAGCACCACCCTCCCCGGGGACGAGCAGTACTTC. Variable domain in full (rest from reference TRBV28 and TRBJ2-7): DVKVTQSSRYLVKRTGEKVFLECVQDMDHENMFWYRQDPGLGLRLIYFSYDVKMKEKGDIPEGYSVSREKKERFSLILESASTNQTSMYLCASTTLPGDEQYFGPGTRLTVT.

The sample holds a few counts of this clone. This sequence joins TRBV6-5 and TRBJ1-2; 9 positions agree with TRBD1. This CDR3 region has 14 residues. Trimming cost V 5 bases and J 8 bases; bases outside gene matches: 9. Germline lookup yields CDR1 MNHEY and CDR2 SVGAGI. CDR3 coding DNA: TGTGCCAGCAGTACCCGACAGGGGGTCATCGGCTACACCTTC. Protein sequence: CASSTRQGVIGYTF.

The J gene is TRBJ1-1, the V gene TRBV2, with D perhaps TRBD1 (5 bases). This CDR3 spans 13 amino acids. Trimming removed 6 bases at V and 6 bases at J, with 14 bases between. In germline, CDR1 is SNHLY, CDR2 FYNNEI. The CDR3 sequence: CASRLGGTAEAFF. For the CDR3, the DNA is TGTGCCAGCAGACTCGGGGGAACGGCTGAAGCTTTCTTT.

The rearrangement joins TRBV30 to TRBJ1-3; maybe TRBD1 (5 bases). There are 12 residues in the CDR3. Germline loops: CDR1 GTSNPN, CDR2 SVGIG (reference sequence). The V end was cut by 2 bases, the J end by 8 bases, with 10 bases between. The CDR3 loop reads CAWSPGWHTIYF. The DNA for the CDR3 is TGTGCCTGGAGTCCAGGGTGGCACACCATATATTTT.